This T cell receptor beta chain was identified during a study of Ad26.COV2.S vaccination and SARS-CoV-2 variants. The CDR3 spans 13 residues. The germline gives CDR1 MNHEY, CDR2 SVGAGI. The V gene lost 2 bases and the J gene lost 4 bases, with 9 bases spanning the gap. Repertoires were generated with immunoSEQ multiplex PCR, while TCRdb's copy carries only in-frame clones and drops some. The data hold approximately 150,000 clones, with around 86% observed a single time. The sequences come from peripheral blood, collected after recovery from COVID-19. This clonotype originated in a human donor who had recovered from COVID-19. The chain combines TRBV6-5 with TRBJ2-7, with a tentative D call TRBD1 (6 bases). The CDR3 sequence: CASSYGRGYEQYF. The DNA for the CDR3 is TGTGCCAGCAGTTACGGCAGGGGTTACGAGCAGTACTTC.